Listed here are 25 T cell receptor beta chains from one sample, sequenced in a study of T cell responses to AZD1222 COVID-19 vaccine. This table comes from immunoSEQ multiplex PCR, and its TCRdb copy is limited to in-frame clones, with some not included. The sample lists roughly 120,000 clones; approximately 90% were seen once. This material consisted of peripheral blood, taken on day 0 of AZD1222 vaccination. These TCRs come from an adult in good health.

The rearrangement uses TRBV11-2 and TRBJ1-1; D might be TRBD1 (6 bases). Trimming removed 7 bases from V and 0 bases from J, with 15 bases in between. Germline CDR1 and CDR2: SGHAT and FQNNGV. The CDR3 extends over 15 amino acids. The CDR3 sequence is CASTQRGALNTEAFF. The CDR3 bases are TGTGCCAGCACCCAAAGGGGGGCACTGAACACTGAAGCTTTCTTT. Combining the CDR3 with reference TRBV11-2 and TRBJ1-1 gives the whole variable domain EAGVAQSPRYKIIEKRQSVAFWCNPISGHATLYWYQQILGQGPKLLIQFQNNGVVDDSQLPKDRFSAERLKGVDSTLKIQPAKLEDSAVYLCASTQRGALNTEAFFGQGTRLTVV.

The chain carries TRBV20-1 and TRBJ2-5, with a possible D match to TRBD1 (5 bases). V was cut by 3 bases and J by 1 base, with 6 bases left in between. This CDR3 region has 12 residues. Germline V lookup: CDR1 DFQATT, CDR2 SNEGSKA (reference sequence). The CDR3 region has the DNA TGCAGTGCTAGTGGGGCCCAAGAGACCCAGTACTTC. Translating it yields CSASGAQETQYF.

The V call is TRBV19, the J call TRBJ1-2; TRBD1 matches 8 bases. The CDR3 is 17 residues long. After removal of 6 bases from V and 5 bases from J, the junction contained 17 bases not matched to a gene. Germline V gene sequence: CDR1 LNHDA, CDR2 SQIVND (reference sequence). The DNA for the CDR3 is TGTGCCAGTAGGCCCATCCCGTCAGGGGGCGATTGGTATGGCTACACCTTC. Translated: CASRPIPSGGDWYGYTF. The full variable domain, in which reference TRBV19 and TRBJ1-2 provide the parts outside the CDR3, is DGGITQSPKYLFRKEGQNVTLSCEQNLNHDAMYWYRQDPGQGLRLIYYSQIVNDFQKGDIAEGYSVSREKKESFPLTVTSAQKNPTAFYLCASRPIPSGGDWYGYTFGSGTRLTVV.

CDR3 DNA sequence: TGTGCCAGCAGCTTCGGTGAGAACACTGAAGCTTTCTTT. This translates into CASSFGENTEAFF. The chain joins TRBV5-4 to TRBJ1-1; no definite D call. Trimming left V 2 bases short and J 1 base short, with 6 bases between. Per germline, CDR1 SGHNT and CDR2 YYREEE (reference sequence). CDR3 length: 13 amino acids.

CDR3 sequence reads: CASSSGGGLEQYF. For the CDR3, the DNA is TGTGCCAGCTCCTCCGGGGGGGGGCTTGAGCAGTACTTC. V and J are TRBV5-6 and TRBJ2-7; 8 nucleotides agree with TRBD2. CDR3 length: 13 residues. Germline trimming cut 7 bases from V and 7 bases from J; bases unmatched to any gene: 10. Germline values: CDR1 SGHDT, CDR2 YYEEEE.

The V and J genes are TRBV10-3 and TRBJ2-3; D remains ambiguous. V gave up 10 bases and J gave up 1 base, with 18 bases separating them. This CDR3 spans 15 amino acids. From germline, CDR1 is ENHRY and CDR2 SYGVKD. CDR3 in amino acids: CATVRIPDRTDTQYF. CDR3 nucleotides: TGTGCCACCGTTAGGATCCCAGACCGCACAGATACGCAGTATTTT.

This clone has only one observation. The chain has TRBV19 and TRBJ1-1; TRBD1 agrees at 7 bases. Trimming removed 5 bases from V and 1 base from J; junction bases left unmatched: 7. The CDR3 is 15 amino acids. Germline V gene lookup returns CDR1 LNHDA and CDR2 SQIVND (reference sequence). The CDR3 here is CASSDQGTANTEAFF. The DNA of the CDR3 is TGTGCCAGTAGTGATCAAGGGACAGCGAACACTGAAGCTTTCTTT.

This clone was detected once. The CDR3 is CASAGTGAGYTF. The CDR3 DNA follows: TGTGCCAGCGCAGGGACAGGGGCTGGCTACACCTTC. This chain connects TRBV2 to TRBJ1-2; TRBD1 agrees at 10 bases. The CDR3 consists of 12 residues. Germline V CDR1 and CDR2: SNHLY, FYNNEI. After removal of 8 bases from V and 7 bases from J, the junction contained 4 bases not matched to a gene.

The chain couples TRBV2 to TRBJ1-2; D perhaps matches TRBD1 (5 bases). This CDR3 comprises 13 residues. CDR1 SNHLY and CDR2 FYNNEI come from the germline V gene. V lost 8 bases and J lost 5, with 15 bases in between. CDR3 coding DNA: TGTGCCAGCCGGGGGGACGTTGGTTATGGCTACACCTTC. Translated: CASRGDVGYGYTF.

V is TRBV5-1 and J is TRBJ1-2; D possibly corresponds to TRBD1 (5 bases). This CDR3 has 14 amino acids. The V gene lost 0 bases and the J gene lost 4 bases, with 10 bases spanning the gap. Germline loops: CDR1 SGHRS, CDR2 YFSETQ. The CDR3 bases are TGCGCCAGCAGCTTGGGGGGCACTGCCTATGGCTACACCTTC. Translating it yields CASSLGGTAYGYTF.

The rearrangement uses TRBV18 and TRBJ2-6; weak D call: TRBD2 (6 bases). The CDR3 has 17 amino acids. V was pared by 6 bases and J by 3 bases, with 18 bases between. The germline V gene has CDR1 KGHSH and CDR2 LQKENI. The CDR3 here is CASSSGVPGVGANVLTF. CDR3 nucleotide sequence: TGTGCCAGCTCTTCGGGGGTTCCGGGAGTTGGGGCCAACGTCCTGACTTTC. Full variable domain (missing parts from reference TRBV18 and TRBJ2-6): NAGVMQNPRHLVRRRGQEARLRCSPMKGHSHVYWYRQLPEEGLKFMVYLQKENIIDESGMPKERFSAEFPKEGPSILRIQQVVRGDSAAYFCASSSGVPGVGANVLTFGAGSRLTVL.

The CDR3 sequence: CASKWGQGAYNEQFF. The CDR3, as DNA: TGTGCCAGCAAGTGGGGACAGGGGGCCTACAATGAGCAGTTCTTC. V and J are TRBV5-6 and TRBJ2-1, with 11 positions matching TRBD1. V lost 6 bases to trimming and J lost 2 bases; unmatched junction nucleotides: 4. From germline, CDR1 is SGHDT and CDR2 YYEEEE. CDR3 length equals 15 residues.

CDR3 in amino acids: CASSQEQGAGGNEQYF. The CDR3 nucleotides are TGCGCCAGCAGCCAAGAACAGGGAGCAGGGGGTAACGAGCAGTACTTC. The rearrangement uses TRBV4-1 and TRBJ2-7, with 7 bases aligning to TRBD1. The V and J ends lost 0 bases and 5 bases, in that order; junction bases with no gene match: 10. CDR1 and CDR2 (germline): MGHRA, YSYEKL. CDR3 length: 16 amino acids.

The chain is built from TRBV20-1 and TRBJ2-3; a possible D gene is TRBD1 (5 bases). Germline V gene lookup returns CDR1 DFQATT and CDR2 SNEGSKA (reference sequence). This CDR3 comprises 11 residues. V lost 4 bases, J lost 4 bases, and 6 bases lay in between. The CDR3 region is CSATRADTQYF. CDR3 nucleotide sequence: TGCAGTGCTACCAGGGCAGATACGCAGTATTTT.

The chain uses TRBV2 and TRBJ2-7, with 8 bases lining up with TRBD1. With V trimmed by 5 bases and J by 1 base, 4 bases remained unmatched. The CDR3 is 14 amino acids. Germline-derived CDR1 and CDR2 are SNHLY and FYNNEI. The CDR3 nucleotides read TGTGCCAGCAGTTTCTGGACAGGGTCCTACGAGCAGTACTTC. Protein sequence: CASSFWTGSYEQYF.

The rearrangement uses TRBV5-6 and TRBJ2-7; the D gene is possibly TRBD1 (6 bases). The CDR3 runs 13 residues. Trimming left V 2 bases short and J 2 bases short, with 8 bases between. CDR1 and CDR2 (germline): SGHDT, YYEEEE. The CDR3 sequence is CASSFDRTYEQYF. For the CDR3, the DNA is TGTGCCAGCAGCTTCGACAGGACCTACGAGCAGTACTTC. Variable domain in full (rest from reference TRBV5-6 and TRBJ2-7): DAGVTQSPTHLIKTRGQQVTLRCSPKSGHDTVSWYQQALGQGPQFIFQYYEEEERQRGNFPDRFSGHQFPNYSSELNVNALLLGDSALYLCASSFDRTYEQYFGPGTRLTVT.

This clone was detected only a few times. The V and J genes are TRBV3-1 (or the pseudogene TRBV3-2) and TRBJ2-7; D not certain. The CDR3 runs 16 residues. The germline CDR1 and CDR2 sequences are LGHDT and YNNKEL (reference sequence). V lost 4 bases, J lost 2 bases, and 18 bases lay in between. This CDR3 reads CASSLWVGKRTYEQYF. The CDR3, as DNA: TGTGCCAGCAGCCTCTGGGTGGGTAAAAGAACCTACGAGCAGTACTTC.

The DNA for the CDR3 is TGCAGCGTTCTGACAAGTAGCAATCAGCCCCAGCATTTT. Translated, it gives CSVLTSSNQPQHF. The chain employs TRBV29-1 and TRBJ1-5; no reliable D call. Germline V gene sequence: CDR1 SQVTM, CDR2 ANQGSEA. V was cut by 5 bases and J by 0 bases, with 8 bases left in between. There are 13 residues in the CDR3.

The chain recombines TRBV10-3 with TRBJ2-1; TRBD1 matches 11 bases. CDR3 size: 16 residues. V shed 2 bases and J 4 bases; nucleotides not matched to a gene: 4. Germline CDR1 and CDR2: ENHRY and SYGVKD. CDR3 protein: CAISEAGTGGYNEQFF. The CDR3 nucleotides are TGTGCCATCAGTGAGGCGGGGACAGGGGGTTACAATGAGCAGTTCTTC.

The rearrangement uses TRBV2 and TRBJ2-5; TRBD1 agrees at 10 bases. This CDR3 is 15 amino acids long. J gave up 5 bases and V 7 bases, and 10 bases lay outside the gene matches. The V gene's germline CDR1 is SNHLY and CDR2 FYNNEI. The CDR3 DNA is TGTGCCAGCACCGGCTTTGACAGGGGGCAGGAGACCCAGTACTTC. It translates to CASTGFDRGQETQYF. Full variable domain (outside the CDR3, taken from reference TRBV2 and TRBJ2-5): EPEVTQTPSHQVTQMGQEVILRCVPISNHLYFYWYRQILGQKVEFLVSFYNNEISEKSEIFDDQFSVERPDGSNFTLKIRSTKLEDSAMYFCASTGFDRGQETQYFGPGTRLLVL.

The chain couples TRBV7-3 to TRBJ1-2; D unresolved. CDR1 is SGHTA, CDR2 FQGTGA, per germline. CDR3 size: 13 residues. The germline V and J ends were trimmed by 5 bases and 8 bases, with 15 bases remaining between them. The CDR3 is CASSDLRGVGYTF. In DNA form, the CDR3 reads TGTGCCAGCAGCGACCTTCGGGGTGTGGGCTACACCTTC.

The V call is TRBV6-5, the J call TRBJ1-2; D possibly corresponds to TRBD1 (6 bases). The CDR3 loop spans 14 amino acids. Trimming removed 6 bases at V and 4 bases at J, with 15 bases between. CDR1 and CDR2 from the germline V gene are MNHEY and SVGAGI. The CDR3 DNA follows: TGTGCCAGCAGACGAGGGGGAAGGTCCTATGGCTACACCTTC. It translates to CASRRGGRSYGYTF.

The chain is built from TRBV25-1 and TRBJ1-3; 9 bases fit TRBD1. Germline CDR1 and CDR2: MGHDK and SYGVNS. V trimming: 8 bases; J trimming: 2 bases; junction bases outside the gene matches: 4. This CDR3 has 14 amino acids. DNA of the CDR3: TGTGCCAGCGGACAGGGGTGGGCTGGAAACACCATATATTTT. Encoded protein: CASGQGWAGNTIYF. The complete variable domain, with remaining parts taken from reference TRBV25-1 and TRBJ1-3, reads EADIYQTPRYLVIGTGKKITLECSQTMGHDKMYWYQQDPGMELHLIHYSYGVNSTEKGDLSSESTVSRIRTEHFPLTLESARPSHTSQYLCASGQGWAGNTIYFGEGSWLTVV.

The rearrangement links TRBV11-2 to TRBJ2-1; 12 positions match TRBD2. Germline loops: CDR1 SGHAT, CDR2 FQNNGV. The V gene end was trimmed by 6 bases and the J gene end by 7 bases; junction bases not matched to a gene: 4. The CDR3 runs to 14 residues. CDR3 bases: TGTGCCAGCAGTCAACTAGCGGGAGGAAATGAGCAGTTCTTC. This sequence encodes CASSQLAGGNEQFF.

The J gene is TRBJ2-1, the V gene TRBV18; 11 bases are a match to TRBD2. The CDR3 spans 16 residues. CDR1 and CDR2 (germline): KGHSH, LQKENI. The V segment lost 1 base and the J segment 7 bases; nucleotides outside the gene matches: 6. For the CDR3, the DNA is TGTGCCAGCTCACCACGGACTAGCGGGCTGGGGAATGAGCAGTTCTTC. This translates into CASSPRTSGLGNEQFF.